A selection of T cell receptor beta chains follows, all from one sample in a study of T cells in Graves' hyperthyroidism and ophthalmopathy. One entry per CDR3 protein, called by TCRdb with MiXCR from the multiplex PCR reads. The sample consists of roughly 750,000 distinct CDR3 sequences, about a sixth of them appearing once. Sequencing used blood. The receptors shown here come from a man aged 18 to 35 with Graves' hyperthyroidism. CDR3s include the opening cysteine and the closing phenylalanine or tryptophan. Each record gives: clone size, D gene, J gene, V gene, CDR3 DNA, CDR3 protein. D genes are given only for firm matches. A row's size may be missing; if present it is once, few, many or a size class.

>few|.|TRBJ2-1|TRBV9
TGTGCCAGCAGCGTAGCTGTTAGCGTCAATGAGCAGTTCTTC
CASSVAVSVNEQFF
>.|.|TRBJ2-3|TRBV10-3
TGTGCCATCAGTGAGTCGACTGTCCAGGGGTCTAGCACAGATACGCAGTATTTT
CAISESTVQGSSTDTQYF
>many|.|TRBJ2-2|TRBV7-9
TGTGCCAGCAGCTTAGTAGACTCCGCCGGGGAGCTGTTTTTT
CASSLVDSAGELFF
>many|.|TRBJ2-3|TRBV6-1
TGTGCCAGCAGTCCCACCCTAGTTGCAGATACGCAGTATTTT
CASSPTLVADTQYF
>many|TRBD2|TRBJ2-7|TRBV20-1
TGCAGTGCTAATAGCCCTAGCGGGAGGAGGGTCTACGAGCAGTACTTC
CSANSPSGRRVYEQYF
>.|TRBD2|TRBJ2-1|TRBV5-1
TGCGCCAGCAGCCCCTGGCTAGCGGGAGAAAATGAGCAGTTCTTC
CASSPWLAGENEQFF
>.|.|TRBJ2-1|TRBV7-9
TGTGCCAGCAGCTTGACAGTGACCTACGAGCAGTTCTTC
CASSLTVTYEQFF
>many|.|TRBJ1-2|TRBV28
TGTGCCAGCAGTTTATCGCCAGGTCAAGGGTTTTATGGCTACACCTTC
CASSLSPGQGFYGYTF
>.|TRBD1|TRBJ1-4|TRBV27
TGTGCCAGCAGCCTATCCGGGACAGGGGATGAAAAACTGTTTTTT
CASSLSGTGDEKLFF
>many|TRBD1|TRBJ1-1|TRBV20-1
TGCAGTGCCCTGGACAGGATCGTCTCTGAAGCTTTCTTT
CSALDRIVSEAFF
>many|.|TRBJ2-3|TRBV6-2/TRBV6-3
TGTGCCAGCAGTTATGGACTGACCACAGATACGCAGTATTTT
CASSYGLTTDTQYF
>few|.|TRBJ1-1|TRBV12-3/TRBV12-4
TGTGCCAGCAGTTTACGCGAAGGGCAGATTGAAGCTTTCTTT
CASSLREGQIEAFF
>many|TRBD2|TRBJ2-5|TRBV20-1
TGCAGTGCTAGAGATGCAGCGGGAGCCTTCCCGATCCAGTACTTC
CSARDAAGAFPIQYF
>many|.|TRBJ1-2|TRBV3-1
TGTGCCAGCAGCGGCCCCGGGGGGCGGAGCGGCTACACCTTC
CASSGPGGRSGYTF
>many|.|TRBJ2-5|TRBV7-2
TGTGCCAGCAGCTTAATGGGGGAGACCCAGTACTTC
CASSLMGETQYF
>few|.|TRBJ2-7|TRBV28
TGTGCCAGCAGTCCGAACGACTACGAGCAGTACTTC
CASSPNDYEQYF
>many|.|TRBJ2-3|TRBV20-1
TGCAGTGCTCTGACGGGAGCGGTGGGCACAGATACGCAGTATTTT
CSALTGAVGTDTQYF
>few|.|TRBJ2-1|TRBV18
TGTGCCAGCTCACCACTCAAGGCCGGGAATGAGCAGTTCTTC
CASSPLKAGNEQFF
>few|.|TRBJ2-7|TRBV12-5
TGTGCTAGTGGTTTTCGCTACGAGCAGTACTTC
CASGFRYEQYF
>.|.|TRBJ1-6|TRBV9
TGTGCCAGCAGCGTTGGACAAAATTCACCCCTCCACTTT
CASSVGQNSPLHF
>.|.|TRBJ1-2|TRBV2
TGTGCCAGCAGTGAAGGCGTGGGTGGCTACACCTTC
CASSEGVGGYTF
>many|.|TRBJ1-1|TRBV10-3
TGTGCCATCAGTGAGTACCCTCTTGTTGAAGGTGGTGAAGCTTTCTTT
CAISEYPLVEGGEAFF
>many|TRBD2|TRBJ2-1|TRBV20-1
TGCAGTGCTAGTGAAGGGACTAGCAGGAATGAGCAGTTCTTC
CSASEGTSRNEQFF
>few|TRBD1|TRBJ1-6|TRBV10-3
TGTGCCACCACGGACAGGGGTAATTCACCCCTCCACTTT
CATTDRGNSPLHF
>.|.|TRBJ2-7|TRBV11-3
TGTGCCAGCAGTTTCGGGGCGGTAAACTACGAGCAGTACTTC
CASSFGAVNYEQYF
>many|.|TRBJ2-7|TRBV30
TGTGCCTGGAGTGGAGGTAGGAGCTCCTACGAGCAGTACTTC
CAWSGGRSSYEQYF
>many|.|TRBJ2-7|TRBV15
TGTGCCACCAGCAGAGCGAGATACTACGAGCAGTACTTC
CATSRARYYEQYF
>.|TRBD2|TRBJ2-7|TRBV7-9
TGTGCCAGCAGCTTAGCGAACCTGCGGGGGAACGAGCAGTACTTC
CASSLANLRGNEQYF
>.|.|TRBJ1-1|TRBV27
TGTGCCAGCAGTTTATCGGTGCAGAACACTGAAGCTTTCTTT
CASSLSVQNTEAFF
>many|.|TRBJ1-1|TRBV18
TGTGCCAGCTCACCAATGGCCGCGGCTGAAGCTTTCTTT
CASSPMAAAEAFF
>once|.|TRBJ1-4|TRBV29-1
TGCAGCGTTGAACGGGGGGCGCAGTGCGAAAAACTGTTTTTT
CSVERGAQCEKLFF
>few|TRBD1|TRBJ2-2|TRBV6-2/TRBV6-3
TGTGCCAGCAGCTGGGACAGCTTCACCGGGGAGCTGTTTTTT
CASSWDSFTGELFF
>many|TRBD1|TRBJ2-7|TRBV20-1
TGCAGTGCTAGAGATACCACGGGACAGGCCACCTACGAGCAGTACTTC
CSARDTTGQATYEQYF
>many|TRBD2|TRBJ2-7|TRBV28
TGTGCCAGCAGTTTAAGTAGGGCTAGCGGGAGTTCTTACGAGCAGTACTTC
CASSLSRASGSSYEQYF
>many|.|TRBJ2-7|TRBV6-5
TGTGCCAGCAGTTCTCCAGGGCTTCACGAGCAGTACTTC
CASSSPGLHEQYF
>.|.|TRBJ2-1|TRBV19
TGTGCCAGTAGTATTGGGAGTAGGGCCTACAATGAGCAGTTCTTC
CASSIGSRAYNEQFF
>many|.|TRBJ2-7|TRBV3-1
TGTGCCAGCAGCCATCGTCCTGCCGGCGAGCAGTACTTC
CASSHRPAGEQYF
>many|.|TRBJ1-2|TRBV12-3/TRBV12-4
TGTGCCAGCAGCCGGGACAAGACCGGCTACACCTTC
CASSRDKTGYTF
>many|TRBD2|TRBJ2-5|TRBV11-3
TGTGCCAGCAGCTTAGATACTAGCGGAGAAGAGACCCAGTACTTC
CASSLDTSGEETQYF
>.|.|TRBJ2-2|TRBV29-1
TGCAGCCCGAACCGGGGCACCGGGGAGCTGTTTTTT
CSPNRGTGELFF
>many|.|TRBJ1-2|TRBV2
TGTGCCAGCAGTGTCCACAGCTCCTATGGCTACACCTTC
CASSVHSSYGYTF
>many|TRBD2|TRBJ2-7|TRBV24-1
TGTGCCACCTCTAGCGGGAGTTACGAGCAGTACTTC
CATSSGSYEQYF
>.|.|TRBJ2-7|TRBV18
TGTGCCAGCTCAGAGGGGTTGACCTACGAGCAGTACTTC
CASSEGLTYEQYF
>.|.|TRBJ2-3|TRBV20-1
TGCAGTGCACCCACTAGCACAGATACGCAGTATTTT
CSAPTSTDTQYF
>many|TRBD1|TRBJ1-1|TRBV10-3
TGTGCCGCGGGGAGGACAGGGATGAACACTGAAGCTTTCTTT
CAAGRTGMNTEAFF
>many|TRBD2|TRBJ2-1|TRBV18
TGTGCCAGCTCACCGACTAGCGGGAGCCTTTCTTTGAATGAGCAGTTCTTC
CASSPTSGSLSLNEQFF
>.|.|TRBJ1-5|TRBV4-2
TGTGCCAGCAGCCAAGATGGGCCAATCGATCAGCCCCAGCATTTT
CASSQDGPIDQPQHF
>many|TRBD2|TRBJ2-3|TRBV20-1
TGCAGTGCTCCCTGGGAGGGAACGGGTACGCAGTATTTT
CSAPWEGTGTQYF
>few|.|TRBJ1-3|TRBV2
TGTGCCAGCAGCACGAGCTCTGGAAACACCATATATTTT
CASSTSSGNTIYF
>many|.|TRBJ2-1|TRBV12-3/TRBV12-4
TGTGCCAGCAGTTCTCAGAGCTACAATGAGCAGTTCTTC
CASSSQSYNEQFF
>few|.|TRBJ1-6|TRBV6-5
TGTGCCAGCAGTTCTTTCCAGGGCTTGAATTCACCCCTCCACTTT
CASSSFQGLNSPLHF
>many|TRBD2|TRBJ2-3|TRBV28
TGTGCCAGCAGTTCGGGGACTAGCCTGGGAACAGATACGCAGTATTTT
CASSSGTSLGTDTQYF
>.|TRBD1|TRBJ1-2|TRBV19
TGTGCCAGTAGTTCCCGGGACAGGGCGATCTTTGGCTACACCTTC
CASSSRDRAIFGYTF
>many|.|TRBJ2-5|TRBV28
TGTGCCAGCAGCTTACCAGGTTCAGAGACCCAGTACTTC
CASSLPGSETQYF
>.|.|TRBJ2-7|TRBV5-6
TGTGCCAGCAGCTTACAACTCCCCGGGCTCTACGAGCAGTACTTC
CASSLQLPGLYEQYF
>.|TRBD1|TRBJ2-7|TRBV14
TGTGCCAGCAGGCAAGTCTGGACAGGGGCTAGCGAGCAGTACTTC
CASRQVWTGASEQYF
>few|TRBD1|TRBJ1-2|TRBV6-1
TGTGCCAGCAGTTCCGGACAGGGGATGTACAACTATGGCTACACCTTC
CASSSGQGMYNYGYTF